This TCR beta chain was captured by sequencing in a study of spatial heterogeneity in lung cancer. Comments on this clonotype: The antigen is not known.

Study findings and constraints: At resection, ubiquitous expanded tumor TCRs appeared in blood more than at follow-up.

There are 13 residues in the CDR3. The V gene's germline CDR1 is SNHLY and CDR2 FYNNEI. Trimming cost V 4 bases and J 2 bases, with 9 bases left between them. Time point: blood at routine non-recurrence follow-up after resection. Whole RNA from tumor, nontumor lung or frozen PBMC was sequenced unsorted. Each CDR3 protein is one row after TCRdb ran MiXCR on the 5' RACE reads. Among 100,000 to 120,000 distinct CDR3 sequences listed, roughly 10% were seen once. The chain recombines TRBV2 with TRBJ2-7; no clear D. The sequence was obtained from a female donor with early-stage non-small cell lung cancer. The sample consisted of PBMCs, taken at follow-up. CDR3 nucleotide sequence: TGTGCCAGCAGTGCGGGCAGGACCTACGAGCAGTACTTC. Its translation: CASSAGRTYEQYF.